Listed below are T cell receptor beta chains from one sample, sequenced in a study of long-term antiretroviral therapy in people with HIV. Only in-frame clones appear in the TCRdb table, and some are missing; sequencing was by immunoSEQ multiplex PCR. The table shows 19,000 or so clones, with roughly 78% occurring only once. Sample: unsorted PBMCs, taken at the start of antiretroviral therapy. The source is a man in his thirties or forties with HIV. CDR3s include the opening cysteine and the closing phenylalanine or tryptophan. D genes are given only for firm matches. The size of a clone is reported for some rows only, either as once, few or many, or as a class for expanded clones.

D: .; J: TRBJ1-6; size: few; V: TRBV7-9; CDR3: CASSPGWPENSPLHF; DNA: TGTGCCAGCAGCCCCGGGTGGCCGGAAAATTCACCCCTCCACTTT
D: .; J: TRBJ2-7; size: few; V: TRBV6-6; CDR3: CASSAGARLEQYF; DNA: TGTGCCAGCAGTGCAGGGGCACGTCTCGAGCAGTACTTC
D: .; J: TRBJ1-4; size: .; V: TRBV6-1; CDR3: CASSRRQKNEKLFF; DNA: TGTGCCAGCAGCCGACGACAGAAAAATGAAAAACTGTTTTTT
D: TRBD1; J: TRBJ2-3; size: .; V: TRBV7-2; CDR3: CASSRDRATQYF; DNA: TGTGCCAGCAGCCGGGACAGGGCTACGCAGTATTTT
D: .; J: TRBJ2-3; size: .; V: TRBV5-1; CDR3: CASSSGVTDTQYF; DNA: TGCGCCAGCAGCTCAGGGGTCACAGATACGCAGTATTTT
D: TRBD1; J: TRBJ1-1; size: once; V: TRBV28; CDR3: CASSLMKGAGGTEAFF; DNA: TGTGCCAGCAGTTTGATGAAGGGGGCCGGGGGCACTGAAGCTTTCTTT
D: TRBD1; J: TRBJ1-1; size: .; V: TRBV10-3; CDR3: CAISGTGNTEAFF; DNA: TGTGCCATCAGTGGGACAGGGAACACTGAAGCTTTCTTT
D: .; J: TRBJ2-1; size: .; V: TRBV7-6; CDR3: CASSQKGFHEQFF; DNA: TGTGCCAGCAGCCAAAAGGGCTTCCATGAGCAGTTCTTC
D: TRBD1; J: TRBJ1-2; size: .; V: TRBV30; CDR3: CAWSEGFPGQLVYGYTF; DNA: TGTGCCTGGAGTGAAGGATTTCCGGGACAGCTGGTCTATGGCTACACCTTC
D: .; J: TRBJ2-1; size: .; V: TRBV7-6; CDR3: CASSVDRYNEQFF; DNA: TGTGCCAGCAGCGTAGACAGATACAATGAGCAGTTCTTC
D: .; J: TRBJ1-5; size: .; V: TRBV5-4; CDR3: CVSSPGAGGQPQHF; DNA: TGTGTCAGCAGCCCCGGAGCCGGTGGTCAGCCCCAGCATTTT
D: TRBD1; J: TRBJ2-1; size: .; V: TRBV7-9; CDR3: CASTPRGGPSYNEQFF; DNA: TGTGCCAGCACCCCCCGAGGGGGCCCTTCCTACAATGAGCAGTTCTTC
D: .; J: TRBJ2-3; size: .; V: TRBV28; CDR3: CASRAPTDTQYF; DNA: TGTGCCAGCAGGGCTCCCACAGATACGCAGTATTTT
D: .; J: TRBJ2-1; size: .; V: TRBV7-2; CDR3: CASSLYGSWDEQFF; DNA: TGTGCCAGCAGCTTATATGGAAGTTGGGATGAGCAGTTCTTC
D: TRBD2; J: TRBJ2-3; size: once; V: TRBV5-6; CDR3: CASSPTSGRKGDTQYF; DNA: TGTGCCAGCAGCCCTACTAGCGGGAGGAAGGGAGATACGCAGTATTTT
D: TRBD1; J: TRBJ1-1; size: medium-sized; V: TRBV6-6; CDR3: CASTPTGGNTEAFF; DNA: TGTGCCAGCACTCCGACAGGGGGGAACACTGAAGCTTTCTTT
D: .; J: TRBJ1-2; size: .; V: TRBV30; CDR3: CAWSVETSNYGYTF; DNA: TGTGCCTGGAGTGTAGAAACATCTAACTATGGCTACACCTTC
D: TRBD1; J: TRBJ1-2; size: .; V: TRBV7-9; CDR3: CASSLWDRGSYGYTF; DNA: TGTGCCAGCAGCTTATGGGACAGGGGGTCATATGGCTACACCTTC
D: TRBD1; J: TRBJ2-5; size: once; V: TRBV5-4; CDR3: CASSLGGQFQETQYF; DNA: TGTGCCAGCAGCTTGGGGGGACAGTTTCAAGAGACCCAGTACTTC
D: TRBD2; J: TRBJ2-1; size: .; V: TRBV27; CDR3: CASWPSGGVNNEQFF; DNA: TGTGCCAGCTGGCCTAGCGGGGGGGTCAACAATGAGCAGTTCTTC
D: .; J: TRBJ2-3; size: .; V: TRBV10-3; CDR3: CATQRRGRGVSSTDTQYF; DNA: TGTGCCACCCAAAGGAGGGGGCGGGGGGTTTCCTCCACAGATACGCAGTATTTT
D: TRBD2; J: TRBJ2-7; size: few; V: TRBV9; CDR3: CASSLGLAGEQYF; DNA: TGTGCCAGCAGCTTGGGACTAGCGGGCGAGCAGTACTTC
D: TRBD2; J: TRBJ2-3; size: .; V: TRBV7-2; CDR3: CASSLLADLSDTQYF; DNA: TGTGCCAGCAGCTTACTAGCGGACTTGTCGGATACGCAGTATTTT
D: TRBD1; J: TRBJ1-2; size: .; V: TRBV7-2; CDR3: CASSLYHQGGNYGYTF; DNA: TGTGCCAGCAGCTTATATCATCAGGGGGGAAACTATGGCTACACCTTC
D: .; J: TRBJ1-2; size: .; V: TRBV6-6; CDR3: CASSAEFRGAYGYTF; DNA: TGTGCCAGCAGCGCGGAATTCAGGGGAGCCTATGGCTACACCTTC
D: .; J: TRBJ2-1; size: .; V: TRBV6-5; CDR3: CASSYSMRHEQFF; DNA: TGTGCCAGCAGTTATTCCATGAGGCATGAGCAGTTCTTC
D: TRBD2; J: TRBJ2-5; size: .; V: TRBV19; CDR3: CASSTQLARQETQYF; DNA: TGTGCCAGTAGTACCCAACTAGCGAGACAAGAGACCCAGTACTTC
D: .; J: TRBJ2-1; size: .; V: TRBV5-1; CDR3: CASSLDGSSYNEQFF; DNA: TGCGCCAGCAGCTTGGATGGCAGTTCCTACAATGAGCAGTTCTTC
D: .; J: TRBJ2-1; size: once; V: TRBV14; CDR3: CASSQEPSSSYNEQFF; DNA: TGTGCCAGCAGCCAAGAGCCGTCGAGCTCCTACAATGAGCAGTTCTTC
D: .; J: TRBJ1-1; size: medium-sized; V: TRBV19; CDR3: CASSIGKGTEAFF; DNA: TGTGCCAGTAGTATAGGAAAGGGGACTGAAGCTTTCTTT